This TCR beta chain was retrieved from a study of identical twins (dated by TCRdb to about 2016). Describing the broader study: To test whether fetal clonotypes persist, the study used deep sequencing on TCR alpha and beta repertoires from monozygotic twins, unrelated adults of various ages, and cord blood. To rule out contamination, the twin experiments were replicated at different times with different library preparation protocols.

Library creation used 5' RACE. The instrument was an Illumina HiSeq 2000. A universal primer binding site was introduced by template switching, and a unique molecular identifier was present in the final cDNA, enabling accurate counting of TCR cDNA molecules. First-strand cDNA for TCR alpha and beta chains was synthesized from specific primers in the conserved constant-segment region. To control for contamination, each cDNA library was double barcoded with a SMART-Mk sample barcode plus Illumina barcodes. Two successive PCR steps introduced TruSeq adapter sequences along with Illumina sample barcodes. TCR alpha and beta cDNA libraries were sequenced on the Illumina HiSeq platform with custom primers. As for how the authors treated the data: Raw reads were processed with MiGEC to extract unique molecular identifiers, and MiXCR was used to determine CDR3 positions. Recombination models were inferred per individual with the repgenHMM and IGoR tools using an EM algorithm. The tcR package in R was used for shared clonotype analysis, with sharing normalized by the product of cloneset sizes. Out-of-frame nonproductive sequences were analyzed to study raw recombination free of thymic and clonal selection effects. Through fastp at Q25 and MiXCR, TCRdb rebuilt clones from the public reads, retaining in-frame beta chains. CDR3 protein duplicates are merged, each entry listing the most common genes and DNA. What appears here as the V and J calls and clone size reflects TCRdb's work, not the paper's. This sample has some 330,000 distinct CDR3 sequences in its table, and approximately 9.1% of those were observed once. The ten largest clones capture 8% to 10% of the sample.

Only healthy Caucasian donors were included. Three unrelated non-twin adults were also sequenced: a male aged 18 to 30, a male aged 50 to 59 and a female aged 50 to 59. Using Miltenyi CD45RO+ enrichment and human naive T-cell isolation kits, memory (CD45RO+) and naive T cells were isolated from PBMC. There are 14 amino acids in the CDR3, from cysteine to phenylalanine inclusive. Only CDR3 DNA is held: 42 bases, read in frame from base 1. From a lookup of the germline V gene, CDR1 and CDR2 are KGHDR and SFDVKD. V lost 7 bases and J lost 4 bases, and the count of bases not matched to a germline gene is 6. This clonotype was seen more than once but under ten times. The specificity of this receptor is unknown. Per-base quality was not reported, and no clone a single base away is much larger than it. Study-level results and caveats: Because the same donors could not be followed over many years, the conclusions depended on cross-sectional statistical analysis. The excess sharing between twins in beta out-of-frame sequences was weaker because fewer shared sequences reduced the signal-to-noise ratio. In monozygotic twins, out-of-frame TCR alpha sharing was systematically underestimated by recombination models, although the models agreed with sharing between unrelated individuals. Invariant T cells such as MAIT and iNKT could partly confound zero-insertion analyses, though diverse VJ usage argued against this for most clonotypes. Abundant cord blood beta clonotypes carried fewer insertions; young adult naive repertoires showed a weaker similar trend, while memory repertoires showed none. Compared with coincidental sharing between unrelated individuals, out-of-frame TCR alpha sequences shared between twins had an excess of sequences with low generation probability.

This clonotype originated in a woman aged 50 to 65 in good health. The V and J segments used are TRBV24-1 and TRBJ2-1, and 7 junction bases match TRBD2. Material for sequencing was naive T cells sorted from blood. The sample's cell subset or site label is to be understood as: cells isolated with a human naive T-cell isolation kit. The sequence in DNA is TGTGCCACCAGACGTCCTAGCGGATACAATGAGCAGTTCTTC. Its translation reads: CATRRPSGYNEQFF.